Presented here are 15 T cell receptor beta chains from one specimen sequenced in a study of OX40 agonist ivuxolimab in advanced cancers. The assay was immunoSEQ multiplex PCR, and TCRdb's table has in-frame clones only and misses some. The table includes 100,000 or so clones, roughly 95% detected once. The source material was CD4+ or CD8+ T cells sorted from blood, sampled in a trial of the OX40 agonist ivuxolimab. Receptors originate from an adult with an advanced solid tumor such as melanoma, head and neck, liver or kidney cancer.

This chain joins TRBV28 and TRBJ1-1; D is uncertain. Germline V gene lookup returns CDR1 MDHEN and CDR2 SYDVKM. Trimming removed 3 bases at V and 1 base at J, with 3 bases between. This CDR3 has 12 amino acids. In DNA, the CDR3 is TGTGCCAGCAGTTTGAAGAACACTGAAGCTTTCTTT. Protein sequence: CASSLKNTEAFF.

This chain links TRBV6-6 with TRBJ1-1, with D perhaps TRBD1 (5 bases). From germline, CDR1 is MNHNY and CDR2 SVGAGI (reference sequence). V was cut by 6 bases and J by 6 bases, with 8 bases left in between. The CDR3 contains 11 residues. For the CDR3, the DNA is TGTGCCAGCAGGGGGGGGGCTGAAGCTTTCTTT. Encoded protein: CASRGGAEAFF.

CDR3 protein: CASSSTEAFF. The CDR3 DNA reads TGTGCCAGTAGTAGCACTGAAGCTTTCTTT. The gene calls are TRBV19 and TRBJ1-1; D remains unclear. This CDR3 region has 10 residues. Per the germline V gene, CDR1 is LNHDA and CDR2 is SQIVND (reference sequence). V was pared by 4 bases and J by 4 bases, with 1 base between.

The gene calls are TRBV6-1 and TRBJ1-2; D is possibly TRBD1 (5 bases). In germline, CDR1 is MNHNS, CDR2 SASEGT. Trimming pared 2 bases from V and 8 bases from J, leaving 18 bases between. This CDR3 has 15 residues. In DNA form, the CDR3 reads TGTGCCAGCAGTGAATGGTGGACACCCGAGGCGGGCTACACCTTC. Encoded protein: CASSEWWTPEAGYTF.

Here the CDR3 reads CASSLWTGGDSNQPQHF. DNA of the CDR3: TGTGCCAGCAGCCTATGGACAGGGGGTGATAGCAATCAGCCCCAGCATTTT. This chain connects TRBV7-2 to TRBJ1-5; 10 bases agree with TRBD1. Germline loops: CDR1 SGHTA, CDR2 FQGNSA. The J segment lost 0 bases and the V segment lost 5 bases, leaving 7 bases of the junction unmatched. The CDR3 length is 17 residues.

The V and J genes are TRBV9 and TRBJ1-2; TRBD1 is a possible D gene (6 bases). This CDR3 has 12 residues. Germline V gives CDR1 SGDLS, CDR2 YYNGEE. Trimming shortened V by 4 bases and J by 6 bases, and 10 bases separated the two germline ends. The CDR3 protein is CASSIYRDGYTF. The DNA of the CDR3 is TGTGCCAGCAGCATATACAGGGATGGCTACACCTTC.

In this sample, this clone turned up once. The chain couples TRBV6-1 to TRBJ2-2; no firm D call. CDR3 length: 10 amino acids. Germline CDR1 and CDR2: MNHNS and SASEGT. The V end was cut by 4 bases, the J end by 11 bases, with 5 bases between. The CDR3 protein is CASSVHELFF. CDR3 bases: TGTGCCAGCAGTGTACACGAGCTGTTTTTT.

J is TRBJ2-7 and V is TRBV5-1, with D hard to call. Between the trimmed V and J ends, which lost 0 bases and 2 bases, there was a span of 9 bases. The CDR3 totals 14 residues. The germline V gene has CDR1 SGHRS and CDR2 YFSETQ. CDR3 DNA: TGCGCCAGCAGCTTGGCCGGGCAGCCCTACGAGCAGTACTTC. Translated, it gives CASSLAGQPYEQYF.

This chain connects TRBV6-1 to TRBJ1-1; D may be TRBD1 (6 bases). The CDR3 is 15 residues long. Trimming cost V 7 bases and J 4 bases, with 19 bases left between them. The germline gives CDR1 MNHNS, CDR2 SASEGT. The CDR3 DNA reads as TGTGCCAGCACCGAAGGTCAGGGGCGCAGCACTGAAGCTTTCTTT. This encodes CASTEGQGRSTEAFF.

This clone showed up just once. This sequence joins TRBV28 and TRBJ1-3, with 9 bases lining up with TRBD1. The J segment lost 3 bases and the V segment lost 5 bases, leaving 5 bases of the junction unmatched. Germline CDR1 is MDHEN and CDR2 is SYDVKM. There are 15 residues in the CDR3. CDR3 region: CASSQGQGGGNTIYF. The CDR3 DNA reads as TGTGCCAGCAGTCAGGGACAGGGTGGTGGAAACACCATATATTTT.

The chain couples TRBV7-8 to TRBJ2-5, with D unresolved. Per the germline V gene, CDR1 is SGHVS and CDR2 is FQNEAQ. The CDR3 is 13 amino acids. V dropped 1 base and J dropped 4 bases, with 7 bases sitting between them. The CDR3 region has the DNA TGTGCCAGCAGCTTAGAGTTGGGAGAGACCCAGTACTTC. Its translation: CASSLELGETQYF.

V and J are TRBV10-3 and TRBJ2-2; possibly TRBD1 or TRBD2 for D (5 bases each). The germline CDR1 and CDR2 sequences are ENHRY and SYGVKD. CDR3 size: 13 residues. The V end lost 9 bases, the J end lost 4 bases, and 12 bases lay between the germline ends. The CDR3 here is CAIGEGSTGELFF. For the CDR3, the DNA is TGTGCCATTGGTGAGGGGAGCACCGGGGAGCTGTTTTTT.

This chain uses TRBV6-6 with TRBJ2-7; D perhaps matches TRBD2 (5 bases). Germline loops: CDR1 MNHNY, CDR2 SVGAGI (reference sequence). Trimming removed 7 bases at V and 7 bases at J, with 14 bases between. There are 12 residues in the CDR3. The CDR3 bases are TGTGCCAGCATTGGTGGGAGAGGAGAGCAGTACTTC. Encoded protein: CASIGGRGEQYF.

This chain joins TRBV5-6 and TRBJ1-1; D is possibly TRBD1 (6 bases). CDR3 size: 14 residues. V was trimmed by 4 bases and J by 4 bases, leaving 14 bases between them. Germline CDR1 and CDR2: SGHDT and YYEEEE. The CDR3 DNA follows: TGTGCCAGCAGCACAGGACAGCTGGGCACTGAAGCTTTCTTT. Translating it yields CASSTGQLGTEAFF.

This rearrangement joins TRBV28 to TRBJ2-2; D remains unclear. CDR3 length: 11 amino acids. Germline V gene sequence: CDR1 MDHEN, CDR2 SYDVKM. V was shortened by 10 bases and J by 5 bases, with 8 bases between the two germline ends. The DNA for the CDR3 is TGTGCCACGCGGTGGACCGGGGAGCTGTTTTTT. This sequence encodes CATRWTGELFF.